These 21 T cell receptor beta chains were sequenced from one sample in a study of cytomegalovirus exposure and HLA in healthy donors. Primers: 60 Vbeta forward and 13 Jbeta reverse. Clones were read by immunoSEQ multiplex PCR, and TCRdb kept only the in-frame ones, dropping some. This table holds approximately 110,000 clones, about 73% found once. The source material was PBMCs. The receptors shown here come from a woman in her forties in good health and CMV-seronegative.

This rearrangement joins TRBV5-1 to TRBJ1-6; D may be TRBD1 (6 bases). The CDR3 has 17 residues. Germline CDR1 reads SGHRS; CDR2 reads YFSETQ. The V end lost 0 bases, the J end lost 7 bases, and 17 bases lay between the germline ends. CDR3 loop: CASSLGGRLAWNSPLHF. The CDR3 DNA is TGCGCCAGCAGCTTGGGGGGGCGTCTGGCCTGGAATTCACCCCTCCACTTT.

The chain couples TRBV4-3 to TRBJ2-2; D unclear. Per the germline V gene, CDR1 is LGHNA and CDR2 is YSLEER. This CDR3 spans 12 amino acids. V lost 4 bases and J 6 bases, leaving 6 bases between the germline ends. The CDR3 DNA sequence: TGCGCCAGCAGCCTGATAGCCGGGGAGCTGTTTTTT. Translation gives CASSLIAGELFF.

V usage is TRBV7-9 and J usage is TRBJ2-6; D is uncertain. V gave up 0 bases and J gave up 0 bases, with 6 bases separating them. Germline V gives CDR1 SEHNR, CDR2 FQNEAQ (reference sequence). The CDR3 totals 16 residues. In DNA, the CDR3 is TGTGCCAGCAGCTTAGCCCCAGACTCTGGGGCCAACGTCCTGACTTTC. It codes for CASSLAPDSGANVLTF. Full variable domain (rest looked up from reference TRBV7-9 and TRBJ2-6): DTGVSQNPRHKITKRGQNVTFRCDPISEHNRLYWYRQTLGQGPEFLTYFQNEAQLEKSRLLSDRFSAERPKGSFSTLEIQRTEQGDSAMYLCASSLAPDSGANVLTFGAGSRLTVL.

V usage is TRBV6-5 and J usage is TRBJ1-1, with 10 nucleotides matching TRBD1. This CDR3 spans 12 amino acids. Germline CDR1 and CDR2: MNHEY and SVGAGI. Trimming took 4 bases from V and 7 from J; bases not matched to a gene: 0. The CDR3 sequence is CASSWDRGEAFF. CDR3 DNA sequence: TGTGCCAGCAGTTGGGACAGGGGTGAAGCTTTCTTT.

This clone occurred a few times. This CDR3 reads CASSLGQGAGDTQYF. For the CDR3, the DNA is TGTGCCAGCAGCCTAGGACAGGGGGCCGGAGATACGCAGTATTTT. The V and J genes are TRBV7-3 and TRBJ2-3; TRBD1 agrees at 11 bases. The CDR3 spans 15 residues. J was trimmed by 5 bases and V by 5 bases; bases with no gene match: 6. Germline lookup yields CDR1 SGHTA and CDR2 FQGTGA.

J is TRBJ1-4 and V is TRBV2, with TRBD1 as a possible D gene (5 bases). There are 13 residues in the CDR3. Germline V gene sequence: CDR1 SNHLY, CDR2 FYNNEI. The germline V and J ends were trimmed by 4 bases and 7 bases, with 10 bases remaining between them. The CDR3 DNA is TGTGCCAGCAGTGTTGGCAGGGTTGAAAAACTGTTTTTT. Translating it yields CASSVGRVEKLFF. The variable domain in full, completed from reference TRBV2 and TRBJ1-4, reads EPEVTQTPSHQVTQMGQEVILRCVPISNHLYFYWYRQILGQKVEFLVSFYNNEISEKSEIFDDQFSVERPDGSNFTLKIRSTKLEDSAMYFCASSVGRVEKLFFGSGTQLSVL.

This clone was seen more than once but under ten times. The chain has TRBV30 and TRBJ2-1; TRBD2 is a possible D gene (5 bases). Trimming left V 0 bases short and J 0 bases short, with 9 bases between. The CDR3 spans 15 residues. The germline V gene has CDR1 GTSNPN and CDR2 SVGIG (reference sequence). Here the CDR3 DNA reads TGTGCCTGGAGTGTCGTTGGGAGCTCCTACAATGAGCAGTTCTTC. This codes for CAWSVVGSSYNEQFF.

The chain employs TRBV18 and TRBJ2-1, with D unresolved. Germline loops: CDR1 KGHSH, CDR2 LQKENI. The CDR3 length is 15 residues. The ends were cut back, 3 bases at V and 0 bases at J, with 9 bases in the middle. The CDR3 loop reads CASSPARSSYNEQFF. DNA of the CDR3: TGTGCCAGCTCACCGGCACGAAGCTCCTACAATGAGCAGTTCTTC.

This clone occurred a few times. The CDR3 here is CASSPDRGRAGELFF. The CDR3 nucleotides read TGTGCCAGCAGCCCGGACAGGGGGCGCGCCGGGGAGCTGTTTTTT. The chain recombines TRBV6-1 with TRBJ2-2; TRBD1 aligns across 11 bases. V gave up 6 bases and J gave up 6 bases; unmatched junction bases: 6. Per germline, CDR1 MNHNS and CDR2 SASEGT. The CDR3 has 15 amino acids.

This clone was seen more than once but under ten times. The chain joins TRBV7-6 to TRBJ2-2; 9 positions match TRBD1. After removal of 5 bases from V and 0 bases from J, the junction contained 7 bases not matched to a gene. Germline V lookup: CDR1 SGHVS, CDR2 FNYEAQ. The CDR3 totals 17 residues. The CDR3 reads CASSHRQGGANTGELFF. CDR3 in DNA: TGTGCCAGCAGCCATAGACAGGGGGGAGCGAACACCGGGGAGCTGTTTTTT.

The chain employs TRBV21-1 and TRBJ1-6. TRBV21-1 is a documented pseudogene. The CDR3 runs to 20 residues. The CDR3 reads CASSQLVVRAQISYNSPLHF. The CDR3, as DNA: TGTGCCAGCAGCCAGTTAGTGGTGAGGGCTCAAATCTCCTATAATTCACCCCTCCACTTT.

The rearrangement links TRBV2 to TRBJ2-5; 11 bases map to TRBD1. Germline V gives CDR1 SNHLY, CDR2 FYNNEI. The CDR3 consists of 15 residues. V lost 11 bases to trimming and J lost 5 bases; unmatched junction nucleotides: 13. This chain's CDR3 is CAASKGTGGFETQYF. The CDR3 DNA is TGTGCCGCCAGCAAGGGGACAGGGGGTTTTGAGACCCAGTACTTC.

V is TRBV6-1 and J is TRBJ1-6, with TRBD1 matching 7 bases. J was trimmed by 4 bases and V by 10 bases; bases with no gene match: 10. Germline-derived CDR1 and CDR2 are MNHNS and SASEGT. The CDR3 length is 15 residues. The CDR3, as DNA: TGTGCCACCATTGGGCCGGGACAGTATAATTCACCCCTCCACTTT. Its translation: CATIGPGQYNSPLHF.

This clone was seen a handful of times. J is TRBJ1-2 and V is TRBV2; the D gene is possibly TRBD1 (5 bases). Germline CDR1 is SNHLY and CDR2 is FYNNEI. The CDR3 extends over 13 amino acids. Trimming pared 4 bases from V and 2 bases from J, leaving 8 bases between. CDR3 loop: CASSAQANYGYTF. The DNA for the CDR3 is TGTGCCAGCAGTGCACAGGCGAACTATGGCTACACCTTC.

The chain links TRBV12-5 to TRBJ1-1; no definite D call. From germline, CDR1 is LGHNT and CDR2 FRNRAP. V gave up 7 bases and J gave up 1 base, with 10 bases separating them. There are 13 residues in the CDR3. The CDR3 spells CASARRENTEAFF. Here the CDR3 DNA reads TGTGCTAGTGCCCGGAGAGAGAACACTGAAGCTTTCTTT.

The V gene is TRBV4-2, the J gene TRBJ2-1; 8 bases are a match to TRBD2. V was clipped by 0 bases and J by 6 bases; unmatched bases: 7. CDR1 and CDR2 (germline): LGHNA, YNFKEQ. This CDR3 region has 16 residues. CDR3 residues: CASSQDGGLGGNEQFF. The CDR3 region has the DNA TGTGCCAGCAGCCAAGATGGGGGACTAGGGGGCAATGAGCAGTTCTTC.

This clone qualifies as medium-sized. V gene TRBV2 combines with J gene TRBJ1-2; 8 positions agree with TRBD1. V trimming: 7 bases; J trimming: 5 bases; junction bases outside the gene matches: 12. The CDR3 length is 15 residues. Germline V lookup: CDR1 SNHLY, CDR2 FYNNEI. Here the CDR3 reads CASNPVSGQGYGYTF. The DNA for the CDR3 is TGTGCCAGCAACCCGGTCTCAGGACAGGGTTATGGCTACACCTTC.

The rearrangement joins TRBV5-1 to TRBJ1-2, with 7 bases identical to TRBD1. V shed 6 bases and J 0 bases; nucleotides not matched to a gene: 5. In germline, CDR1 is SGHRS, CDR2 YFSETQ. CDR3 length: 14 amino acids. The chain's CDR3 is CASTQGGANYGYTF. The CDR3, as DNA: TGCGCCAGCACCCAGGGGGGCGCTAACTATGGCTACACCTTC.

The rearrangement uses TRBV10-3 and TRBJ2-7; tentatively, D is TRBD1 (6 bases). The V end lost 6 bases, the J end lost 6 bases, and 12 bases lay between the germline ends. The CDR3 has 12 amino acids. CDR1 is ENHRY, CDR2 SYGVKD, per germline. CDR3 sequence (DNA): TGTGCCATCAGGAAGGGGGAAGGCGAGCAGTACTTC. It translates to CAIRKGEGEQYF.

The CDR3 is CATSSGGAYNEQFF. DNA of the CDR3: TGTGCCACAAGTAGCGGGGGGGCCTACAATGAGCAGTTCTTC. This sequence joins TRBV10-3 and TRBJ2-1; 11 bases are a match to TRBD2. The CDR3 length is 14 residues. With V trimmed by 10 bases and J by 2 bases, 4 bases remained unmatched. CDR1 and CDR2 (germline): ENHRY, SYGVKD.

In this sample, this clone turned up once. The rearrangement joins TRBV7-9 to TRBJ2-3; 8 bases map to TRBD2. The ends lost 2 bases at V and 6 bases at J; junction bases unmatched: 7. This CDR3 spans 15 amino acids. The V gene's germline CDR1 is SEHNR and CDR2 FQNEAQ (reference sequence). CDR3 nucleotide sequence: TGTGCCAGCAGCTTAAACGGGAGGGCCGGGGATACGCAGTATTTT. This translates into CASSLNGRAGDTQYF.